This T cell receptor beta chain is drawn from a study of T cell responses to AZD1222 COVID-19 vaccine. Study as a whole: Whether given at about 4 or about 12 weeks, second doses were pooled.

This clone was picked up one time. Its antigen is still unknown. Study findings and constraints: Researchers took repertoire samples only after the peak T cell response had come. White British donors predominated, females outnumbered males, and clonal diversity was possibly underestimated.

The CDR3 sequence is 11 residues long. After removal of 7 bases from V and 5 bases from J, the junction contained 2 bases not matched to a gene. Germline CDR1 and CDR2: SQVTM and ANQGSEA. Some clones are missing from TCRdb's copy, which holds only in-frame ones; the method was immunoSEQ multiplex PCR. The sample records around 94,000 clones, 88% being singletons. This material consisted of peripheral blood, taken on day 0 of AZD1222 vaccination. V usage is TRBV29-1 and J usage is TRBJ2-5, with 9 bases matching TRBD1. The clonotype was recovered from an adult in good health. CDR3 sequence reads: CSADRGETQYF. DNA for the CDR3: TGCAGCGCGGACAGGGGTGAGACCCAGTACTTC.